This T cell receptor beta chain originates from a study of cytomegalovirus exposure and HLA in healthy donors. As for the study in general: The 120 or so validation repertoires were reported in a later analysis to have been generated on the same platform as the approximately 600 first-cohort repertoires.

Generated by immunoSEQ multiplex PCR, the TCRdb table keeps only in-frame clones and is missing some. In the table there are around 73,000 clones, roughly 90% of which are singletons. In germline, CDR1 is LNHDA, CDR2 SQIVND (reference sequence). CDR3 size: 15 residues. The V gene end was trimmed by 7 bases and the J gene end by 4 bases; junction bases not matched to a gene: 9. Study-wide results and limits: Listed as cytomegalovirus-associated were 150 or so TCR beta chains. It was found in a later analysis that first-cohort TCR clusters tended to co-occur in the 120 validation repertoires.

As regards this clone: Its antigen is unidentified.

The sequenced material came from PBMCs. The chain employs TRBV19 and TRBJ1-4; 7 bases map to TRBD1. This TCR was recovered from a woman younger than 30 in good health and CMV-seropositive. For the CDR3, the DNA is TGTGCCAGTAACCCCCGGGACAGTTATAATGAAAAACTGTTTTTT. Translated: CASNPRDSYNEKLFF. The complete variable domain, with remaining parts taken from reference TRBV19 and TRBJ1-4, reads DGGITQSPKYLFRKEGQNVTLSCEQNLNHDAMYWYRQDPGQGLRLIYYSQIVNDFQKGDIAEGYSVSREKKESFPLTVTSAQKNPTAFYLCASNPRDSYNEKLFFGSGTQLSVL.